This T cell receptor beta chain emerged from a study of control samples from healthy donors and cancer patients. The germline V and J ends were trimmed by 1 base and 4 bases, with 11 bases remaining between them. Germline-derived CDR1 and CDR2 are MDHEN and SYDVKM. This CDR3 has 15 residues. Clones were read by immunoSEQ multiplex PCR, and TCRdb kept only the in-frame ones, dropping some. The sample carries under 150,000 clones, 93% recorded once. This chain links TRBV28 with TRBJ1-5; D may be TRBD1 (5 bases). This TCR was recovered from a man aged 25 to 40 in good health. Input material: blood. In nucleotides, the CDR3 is TGTGCCAGCAGTTTATTGGGAGGGGCGAATCAGCCCCAGCATTTT. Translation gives CASSLLGGANQPQHF.